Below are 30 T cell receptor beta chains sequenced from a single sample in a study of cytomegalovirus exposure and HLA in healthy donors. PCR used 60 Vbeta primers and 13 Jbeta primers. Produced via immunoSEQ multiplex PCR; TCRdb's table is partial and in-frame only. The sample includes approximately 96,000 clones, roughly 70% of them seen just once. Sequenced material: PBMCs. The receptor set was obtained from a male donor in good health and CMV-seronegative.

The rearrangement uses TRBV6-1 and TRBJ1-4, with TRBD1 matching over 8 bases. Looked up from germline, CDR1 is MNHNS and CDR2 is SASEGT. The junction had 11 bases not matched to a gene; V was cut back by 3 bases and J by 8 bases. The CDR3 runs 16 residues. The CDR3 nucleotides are TGTGCCAGCAGTGATGGAAACAGGGGGTTGAACGAAAAACTGTTTTTT. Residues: CASSDGNRGLNEKLFF.

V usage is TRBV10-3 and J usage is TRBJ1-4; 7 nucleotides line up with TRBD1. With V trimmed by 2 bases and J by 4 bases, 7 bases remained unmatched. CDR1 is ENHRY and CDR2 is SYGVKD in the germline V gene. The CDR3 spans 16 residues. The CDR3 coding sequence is TGTGCCATCAGTGAGGAAGGGACAGCTTATAATGAAAAACTGTTTTTT. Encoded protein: CAISEEGTAYNEKLFF.

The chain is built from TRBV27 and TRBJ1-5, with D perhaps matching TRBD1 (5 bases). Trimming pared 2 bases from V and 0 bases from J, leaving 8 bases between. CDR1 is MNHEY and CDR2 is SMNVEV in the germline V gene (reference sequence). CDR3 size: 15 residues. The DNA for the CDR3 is TGTGCCAGCAGTTTACGCAGGGATAGCAATCAGCCCCAGCATTTT. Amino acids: CASSLRRDSNQPQHF.

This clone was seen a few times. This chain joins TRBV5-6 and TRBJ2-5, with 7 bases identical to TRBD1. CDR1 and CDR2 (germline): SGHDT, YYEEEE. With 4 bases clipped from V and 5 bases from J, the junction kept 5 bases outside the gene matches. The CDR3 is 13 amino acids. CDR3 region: CASSGSTGETQYF. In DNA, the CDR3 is TGTGCCAGCAGCGGATCGACAGGGGAGACCCAGTACTTC.

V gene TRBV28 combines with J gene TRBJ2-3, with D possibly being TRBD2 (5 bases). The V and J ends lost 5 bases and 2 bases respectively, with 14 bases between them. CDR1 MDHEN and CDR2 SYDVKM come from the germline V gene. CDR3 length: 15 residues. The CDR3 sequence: CASSNPGFLTDTQYF. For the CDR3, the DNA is TGTGCCAGCAGTAATCCGGGATTTCTCACAGATACGCAGTATTTT.

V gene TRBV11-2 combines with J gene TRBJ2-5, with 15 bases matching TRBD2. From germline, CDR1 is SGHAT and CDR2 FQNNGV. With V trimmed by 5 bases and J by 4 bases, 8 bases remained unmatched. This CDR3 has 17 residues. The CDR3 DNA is TGTGCCAGCAGCGCCGGACTAGCGGGAGGGCCGGGAGAGACCCAGTACTTC. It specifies CASSAGLAGGPGETQYF.

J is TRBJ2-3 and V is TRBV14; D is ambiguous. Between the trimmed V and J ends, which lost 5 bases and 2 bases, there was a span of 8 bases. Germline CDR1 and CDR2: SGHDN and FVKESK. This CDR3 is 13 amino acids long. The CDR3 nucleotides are TGTGCCAGCAGCGATCCTATCACAGATACGCAGTATTTT. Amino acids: CASSDPITDTQYF.

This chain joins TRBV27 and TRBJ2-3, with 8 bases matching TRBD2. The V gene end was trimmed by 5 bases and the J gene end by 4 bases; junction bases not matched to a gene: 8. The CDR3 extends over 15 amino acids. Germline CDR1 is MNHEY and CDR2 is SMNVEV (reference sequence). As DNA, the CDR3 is TGTGCCAGCAGTGGGCAGGAAGCGGGAGCAGATACGCAGTATTTT. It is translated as CASSGQEAGADTQYF.

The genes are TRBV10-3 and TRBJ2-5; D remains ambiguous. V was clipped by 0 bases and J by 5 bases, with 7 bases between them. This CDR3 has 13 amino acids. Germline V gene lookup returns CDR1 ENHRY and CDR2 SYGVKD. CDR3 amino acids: CAISESIAETQYF. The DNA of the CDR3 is TGTGCCATCAGTGAGTCGATCGCGGAGACCCAGTACTTC.

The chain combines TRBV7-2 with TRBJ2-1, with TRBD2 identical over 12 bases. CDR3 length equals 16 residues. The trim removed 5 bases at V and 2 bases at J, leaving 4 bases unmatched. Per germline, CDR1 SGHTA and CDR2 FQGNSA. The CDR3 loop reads CASSRTSGRTYNEQFF. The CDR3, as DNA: TGTGCCAGCAGCCGTACTAGCGGGAGGACCTACAATGAGCAGTTCTTC.

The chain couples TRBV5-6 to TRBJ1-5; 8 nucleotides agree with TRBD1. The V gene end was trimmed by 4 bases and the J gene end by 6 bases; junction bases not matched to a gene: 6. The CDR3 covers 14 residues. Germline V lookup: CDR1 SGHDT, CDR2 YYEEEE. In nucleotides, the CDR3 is TGTGCCAGCAGCCGCGGACAGGGCAGTCAGCCCCAGCATTTT. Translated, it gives CASSRGQGSQPQHF.

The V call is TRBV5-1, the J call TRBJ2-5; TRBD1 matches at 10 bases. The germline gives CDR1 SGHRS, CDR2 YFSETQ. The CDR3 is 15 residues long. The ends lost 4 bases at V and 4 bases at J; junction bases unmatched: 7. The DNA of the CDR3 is TGCGCCAGCAGCGTCGACCGGGACAGGGGAGAGACCCAGTACTTC. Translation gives CASSVDRDRGETQYF.

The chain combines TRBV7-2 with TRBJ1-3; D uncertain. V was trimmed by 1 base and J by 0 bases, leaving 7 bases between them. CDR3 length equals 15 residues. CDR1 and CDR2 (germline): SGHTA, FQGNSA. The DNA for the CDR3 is TGTGCCAGCAGCTTAGGGCAACGCTCTGGAAACACCATATATTTT. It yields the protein CASSLGQRSGNTIYF.

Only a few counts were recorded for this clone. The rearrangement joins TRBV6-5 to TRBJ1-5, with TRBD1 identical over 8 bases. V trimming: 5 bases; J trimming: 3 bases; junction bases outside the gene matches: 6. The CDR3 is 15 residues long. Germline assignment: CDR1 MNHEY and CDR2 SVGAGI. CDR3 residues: CASSRDRSFNQPQHF. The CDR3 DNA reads TGTGCCAGCAGTCGGGACAGGAGTTTCAATCAGCCCCAGCATTTT.

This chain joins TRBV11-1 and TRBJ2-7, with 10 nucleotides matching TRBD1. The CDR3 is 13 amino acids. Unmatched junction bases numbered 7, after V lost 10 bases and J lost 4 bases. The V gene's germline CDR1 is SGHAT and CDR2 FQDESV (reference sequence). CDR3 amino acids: CATGGQGVYEQYF. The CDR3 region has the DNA TGTGCCACGGGCGGACAGGGGGTGTACGAGCAGTACTTC.

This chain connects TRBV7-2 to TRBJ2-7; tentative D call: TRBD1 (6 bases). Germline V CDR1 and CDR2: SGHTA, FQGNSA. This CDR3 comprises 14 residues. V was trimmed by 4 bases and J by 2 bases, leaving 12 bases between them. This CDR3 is CASSSQGSTYEQYF. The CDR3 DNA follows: TGTGCCAGCAGCTCACAGGGTTCTACCTACGAGCAGTACTTC.

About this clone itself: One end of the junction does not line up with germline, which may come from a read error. The CDR3 bases are TGTGCCAGTGGGTACGGGGAGCAACTCGACTTC. Translating it yields CASGYGEQLDF. V is TRBV2 and J is TRBJ2-7; D is possibly TRBD2 (5 bases). Germline CDR1 is SNHLY and CDR2 is FYNNEI. This CDR3 region has 11 residues. The full variable domain, in which reference TRBV2 and TRBJ2-7 provide the parts outside the CDR3, is EPEVTQTPSHQVTQMGQEVILRCVPISNHLYFYWYRQILGQKVEFLVSFYNNEISEKSEIFDDQFSVERPDGSNFTLKIRSTKLEDSAMYFCASGYGEQLDFGPGTRLTVT.

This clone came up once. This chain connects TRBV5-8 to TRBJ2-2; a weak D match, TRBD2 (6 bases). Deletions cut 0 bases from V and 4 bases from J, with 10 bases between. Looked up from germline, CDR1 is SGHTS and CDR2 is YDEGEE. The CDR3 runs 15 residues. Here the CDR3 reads CASSLGRVSTGELFF. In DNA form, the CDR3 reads TGTGCCAGCAGCTTGGGGAGGGTTAGCACCGGGGAGCTGTTTTTT.

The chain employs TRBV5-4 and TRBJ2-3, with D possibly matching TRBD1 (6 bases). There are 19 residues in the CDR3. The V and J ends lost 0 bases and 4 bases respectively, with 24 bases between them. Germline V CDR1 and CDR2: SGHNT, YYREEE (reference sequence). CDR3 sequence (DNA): TGTGCCAGCAGCTTGGCGGTAAAAGGGGGAATTTTGGGCCCAGATACGCAGTATTTT. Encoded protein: CASSLAVKGGILGPDTQYF.

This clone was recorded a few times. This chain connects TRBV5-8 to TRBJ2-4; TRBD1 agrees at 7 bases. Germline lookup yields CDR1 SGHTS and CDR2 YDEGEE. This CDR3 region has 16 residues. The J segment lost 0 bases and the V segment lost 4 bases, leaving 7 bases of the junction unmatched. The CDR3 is CASSTGTAIAKNIQYF. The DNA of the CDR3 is TGTGCCAGCAGCACCGGGACAGCTATAGCCAAAAACATTCAGTACTTC.

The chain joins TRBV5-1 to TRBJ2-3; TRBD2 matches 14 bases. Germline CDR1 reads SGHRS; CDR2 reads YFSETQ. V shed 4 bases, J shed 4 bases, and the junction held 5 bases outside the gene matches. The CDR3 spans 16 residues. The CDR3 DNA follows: TGCGCCAGCAGCCCCGGACTAGCGGGAGGCCCAGATACGCAGTATTTT. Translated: CASSPGLAGGPDTQYF.

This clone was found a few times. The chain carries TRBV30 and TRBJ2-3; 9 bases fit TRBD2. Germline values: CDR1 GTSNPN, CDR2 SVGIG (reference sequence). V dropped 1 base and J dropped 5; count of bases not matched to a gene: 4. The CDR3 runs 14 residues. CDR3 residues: CAWSAVAGEDTQYF. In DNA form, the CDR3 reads TGTGCCTGGAGTGCCGTAGCGGGAGAAGATACGCAGTATTTT.

CDR3 sequence reads: CASLDRTGNSPLHF. CDR3 bases: TGTGCCAGCCTGGACAGGACGGGTAATTCACCCCTCCACTTT. The rearrangement uses TRBV2 and TRBJ1-6; TRBD1 agrees at 7 bases. CDR3 length: 14 residues. Losses at the gene ends were 8 bases for V and 6 bases for J; bases not matched to a gene: 7. Germline values: CDR1 SNHLY, CDR2 FYNNEI.

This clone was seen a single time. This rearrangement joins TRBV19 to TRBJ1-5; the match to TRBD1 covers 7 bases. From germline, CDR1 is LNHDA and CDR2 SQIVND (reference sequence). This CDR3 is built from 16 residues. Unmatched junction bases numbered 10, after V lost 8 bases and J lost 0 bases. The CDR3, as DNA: TGTGCCAGTCAGACAGGGATCGGGTATAGCAATCAGCCCCAGCATTTT. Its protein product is CASQTGIGYSNQPQHF.

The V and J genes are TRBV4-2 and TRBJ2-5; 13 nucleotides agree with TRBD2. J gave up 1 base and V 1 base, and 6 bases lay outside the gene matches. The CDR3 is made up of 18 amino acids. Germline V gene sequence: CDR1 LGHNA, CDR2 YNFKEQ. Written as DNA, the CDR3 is TGTGCCAGCAGCCAAGGGCAGGGACTAGCGGGGATCCAAGAGACCCAGTACTTC. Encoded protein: CASSQGQGLAGIQETQYF.

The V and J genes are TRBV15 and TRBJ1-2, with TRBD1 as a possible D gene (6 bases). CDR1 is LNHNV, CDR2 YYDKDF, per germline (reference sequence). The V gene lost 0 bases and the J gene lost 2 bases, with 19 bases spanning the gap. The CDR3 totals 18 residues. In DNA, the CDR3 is TGTGCCACCAGCAGAGATCGGGCAGGGGACATTTTCAACTATGGCTACACCTTC. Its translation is CATSRDRAGDIFNYGYTF.

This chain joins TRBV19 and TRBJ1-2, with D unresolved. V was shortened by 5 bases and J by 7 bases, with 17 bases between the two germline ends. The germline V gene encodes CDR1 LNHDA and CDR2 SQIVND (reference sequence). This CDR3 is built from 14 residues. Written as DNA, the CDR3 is TGTGCCAGTAGTCATGCCATCCTACTCCCTGGCTACACCTTC. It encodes CASSHAILLPGYTF. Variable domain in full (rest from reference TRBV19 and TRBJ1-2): DGGITQSPKYLFRKEGQNVTLSCEQNLNHDAMYWYRQDPGQGLRLIYYSQIVNDFQKGDIAEGYSVSREKKESFPLTVTSAQKNPTAFYLCASSHAILLPGYTFGSGTRLTVV.

The CDR3 spells CASSQDSVAGAGYEQYF. For the CDR3, the DNA is TGTGCCAGCAGCCAAGATAGCGTAGCGGGAGCGGGTTACGAGCAGTACTTC. The chain combines TRBV4-2 with TRBJ2-7; TRBD2 aligns across 9 bases. CDR1 LGHNA and CDR2 YNFKEQ come from the germline V gene. The CDR3 covers 17 residues. V lost 0 bases and J lost 4; bases outside the gene matches: 10.

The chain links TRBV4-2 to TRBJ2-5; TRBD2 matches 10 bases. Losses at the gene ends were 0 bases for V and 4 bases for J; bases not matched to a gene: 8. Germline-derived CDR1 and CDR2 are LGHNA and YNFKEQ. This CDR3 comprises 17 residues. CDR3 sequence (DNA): TGTGCCAGCAGCCAAGATCAGGGGCGGACTAGCGGAGAGACCCAGTACTTC. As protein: CASSQDQGRTSGETQYF.

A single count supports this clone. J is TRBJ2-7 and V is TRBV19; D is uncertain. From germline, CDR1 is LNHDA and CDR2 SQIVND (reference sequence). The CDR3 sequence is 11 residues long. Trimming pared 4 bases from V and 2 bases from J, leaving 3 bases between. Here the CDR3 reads CASSTTYEQYF. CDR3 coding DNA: TGTGCCAGTAGTACTACCTACGAGCAGTACTTC.